One and the same sample provided the 17 T cell receptor beta chains below, sequenced in a study of shared clonotypes between healthy human individuals. The assay was immunoSEQ multiplex PCR, and TCRdb's table has in-frame clones only and misses some. The table has about 2.3 million clones, more than 80% seen once; the top ten hold about 0.39%. The sequencing input was naive CD4+ T cells from PBMCs. Subset here: CD45RA+ positively selected. The source is a man aged 18-30 years in good health. Some clones in this sample may be carry-over from other donors' samples.

The chain has TRBV5-1 and TRBJ2-1, with 12 bases identical to TRBD2. Losses at the gene ends were 0 bases for V and 7 bases for J; bases not matched to a gene: 11. Germline CDR1 reads SGHRS; CDR2 reads YFSETQ. This CDR3 contains 18 residues. The DNA for the CDR3 is TGCGCCAGCAGCTTGGTGTATGTGGCGACTAGCGGGAGTAATGAGCAGTTCTTC. Protein product: CASSLVYVATSGSNEQFF. Full variable domain (outside the CDR3, taken from reference TRBV5-1 and TRBJ2-1): KAGVTQTPRYLIKTRGQQVTLSCSPISGHRSVSWYQQTPGQGLQFLFEYFSETQRNKGNFPGRFSGRQFSNSRSEMNVSTLELGDSALYLCASSLVYVATSGSNEQFFGPGTRLTVL.

The chain recombines TRBV27 with TRBJ2-6; D ambiguous. The V gene's germline CDR1 is MNHEY and CDR2 SMNVEV (reference sequence). CDR3 length: 15 amino acids. Between the trimmed V and J ends, which lost 5 bases and 3 bases, there was a span of 11 bases. Here the CDR3 DNA reads TGTGCCAGCAGTCCCGGGCTGGATGGGGCCAACGTCCTGACTTTC. Its protein product is CASSPGLDGANVLTF.

This chain's CDR3 is CASSEGQPMNTEAFF. The DNA for the CDR3 is TGCGCCAGCAGCGAGGGACAGCCCATGAACACTGAAGCTTTCTTT. The V and J genes are TRBV5-1 and TRBJ1-1, with 7 bases aligning to TRBD1. The CDR3 extends over 15 amino acids. Looked up from germline, CDR1 is SGHRS and CDR2 is YFSETQ. Losses at the gene ends were 4 bases for V and 0 bases for J; bases not matched to a gene: 6.

V and J are TRBV21-1 and TRBJ2-3. TRBV21-1 corresponds to a pseudogene. The CDR3 is 14 amino acids. The CDR3 DNA is TGTGCCAGCAGCAATTGGGGTCCCACAGATACGCAGTATTTT. This codes for CASSNWGPTDTQYF.

This clone was observed a single time. Other DNA sequences of this sample code for an identical CDR3. The chain has TRBV5-1 and TRBJ2-1; D gene uncertain. CDR3 length: 13 residues. V was shortened by 4 bases and J by 0 bases, with 5 bases between the two germline ends. Germline values: CDR1 SGHRS, CDR2 YFSETQ. Here the CDR3 reads CASSPDSYNEQFF. The CDR3 DNA sequence: TGCGCCAGCAGCCCTGACTCCTACAATGAGCAGTTCTTC. The full variable domain, its missing parts supplied by reference TRBV5-1 and TRBJ2-1, is KAGVTQTPRYLIKTRGQQVTLSCSPISGHRSVSWYQQTPGQGLQFLFEYFSETQRNKGNFPGRFSGRQFSNSRSEMNVSTLELGDSALYLCASSPDSYNEQFFGPGTRLTVL.

Only a few counts were recorded for this clone. V is TRBV6-5 and J is TRBJ1-1, with D possibly matching TRBD1 (5 bases). The CDR3 runs 11 residues. The germline V gene encodes CDR1 MNHEY and CDR2 SVGAGI. Trimming shortened V by 4 bases and J by 9 bases, and 9 bases separated the two germline ends. The CDR3 protein is CASSSRGQAFF. As DNA, the CDR3 is TGTGCCAGCAGTTCCCGGGGACAAGCTTTCTTT.

The V and J genes are TRBV2 and TRBJ1-1; D gene unclear. The germline gives CDR1 SNHLY, CDR2 FYNNEI. The CDR3 is 16 residues long. Trimming shortened V by 6 bases and J by 0 bases, and 17 bases separated the two germline ends. The CDR3 coding sequence is TGTGCCAGCAGCGTGATCCAGCCCGCCATGAACACTGAAGCTTTCTTT. Translated, it gives CASSVIQPAMNTEAFF.

This clone was picked up one time. J is TRBJ1-2 and V is TRBV28, with 12 bases matching TRBD1. The V gene end was trimmed by 8 bases and the J gene end by 6 bases; junction bases not matched to a gene: 16. The CDR3 has 17 amino acids. CDR1 is MDHEN and CDR2 is SYDVKM in the germline V gene. CDR3 nucleotide sequence: TGTGCCAGCCGCAGTCCCGGGACAGGGGGCGCCGGGAATGGCTACACCTTC. Amino acid sequence: CASRSPGTGGAGNGYTF.

The chain has TRBV4-1 and TRBJ2-3; 9 bases are a match to TRBD1. This CDR3 has 17 amino acids. The junction had 13 bases not matched to a gene; V was cut back by 3 bases and J by 6 bases. Germline V gives CDR1 MGHRA, CDR2 YSYEKL. DNA of the CDR3: TGCGCCAGCAGCCAGTATCATGTAGGGACAGGGAGGGATACGCAGTATTTT. It is translated as CASSQYHVGTGRDTQYF.

This chain uses TRBV7-3 with TRBJ2-5; the D is unclear. This CDR3 region has 13 residues. V lost 3 bases and J lost 4, with 9 bases in between. Germline V gene sequence: CDR1 SGHTA, CDR2 FQGTGA. The CDR3 nucleotides read TGTGCCAGCAGCTTCGGCAATGGAGAGACCCAGTACTTC. It specifies CASSFGNGETQYF.

This chain connects TRBV4-1 to TRBJ2-7; 10 bases are a match to TRBD1. From germline, CDR1 is MGHRA and CDR2 YSYEKL. The CDR3 is 14 residues long. After removal of 5 bases from V and 2 bases from J, the junction contained 3 bases not matched to a gene. Here the CDR3 reads CASSIDRGPYEQYF. As DNA, the CDR3 is TGCGCCAGCAGCATAGACAGGGGGCCCTACGAGCAGTACTTC.

The genes are TRBV5-1 and TRBJ1-1; 9 bases are a match to TRBD1. The germline gives CDR1 SGHRS, CDR2 YFSETQ. J lost 1 base, V lost 7 bases, and 5 bases had no gene match. CDR3 length: 14 residues. The CDR3 is CASLGQGPNTEAFF. In nucleotides, the CDR3 is TGCGCCAGCTTGGGACAGGGCCCGAACACTGAAGCTTTCTTT. The full variable domain, completed using reference TRBV5-1 and TRBJ1-1, is KAGVTQTPRYLIKTRGQQVTLSCSPISGHRSVSWYQQTPGQGLQFLFEYFSETQRNKGNFPGRFSGRQFSNSRSEMNVSTLELGDSALYLCASLGQGPNTEAFFGQGTRLTVV.

The CDR3 sequence is CATTPRRLLGNTIYF. CDR3 nucleotides: TGTGCCACCACCCCCCGACGGCTCCTCGGAAACACCATATATTTT. V gene TRBV15 combines with J gene TRBJ1-3; D is unclear. The length of the CDR3 is 15 residues. Germline V CDR1 and CDR2: LNHNV, YYDKDF (reference sequence). V was pared by 7 bases and J by 4 bases, with 17 bases between. The full variable domain, rest sourced from reference TRBV15 and TRBJ1-3, is DAMVIQNPRYQVTQFGKPVTLSCSQTLNHNVMYWYQQKSSQAPKLLFHYYDKDFNNEADTPDNFQSRRPNTSFCFLDIRSPGLGDTAMYLCATTPRRLLGNTIYFGEGSWLTVV.

The chain employs TRBV30 and TRBJ1-2; 7 bases align to TRBD1. The CDR3 runs 17 residues. J was trimmed by 8 bases and V by 4 bases; bases with no gene match: 22. CDR1 is GTSNPN and CDR2 is SVGIG in the germline V gene (reference sequence). CDR3 amino acids: CAWTRSRTGGLGWGYTF. The CDR3 DNA is TGTGCCTGGACCCGCTCGAGGACAGGCGGCTTGGGGTGGGGCTACACCTTC.

This rearrangement joins TRBV9 to TRBJ2-5, with D maybe TRBD1 (5 bases). CDR3 length: 15 residues. CDR1 and CDR2 (germline): SGDLS, YYNGEE. The germline V and J ends were trimmed by 4 bases and 5 bases, with 18 bases remaining between them. The CDR3 nucleotides read TGTGCCAGCAGCCCATCCAACAGGATTTTGGAGACCCAGTACTTC. Its protein product is CASSPSNRILETQYF. The full variable domain, its missing parts supplied by reference TRBV9 and TRBJ2-5, is DSGVTQTPKHLITATGQRVTLRCSPRSGDLSVYWYQQSLDQGLQFLIQYYNGEERAKGNILERFSAQQFPDLHSELNLSSLELGDSALYFCASSPSNRILETQYFGPGTRLLVL.

A word on this clone: The sample holds other DNA sequences that translate to the same CDR3. This chain links TRBV7-2 with TRBJ2-7; the match to TRBD2 covers 8 bases. Germline lookup yields CDR1 SGHTA and CDR2 FQGNSA. CDR3 length: 14 residues. Trimming cost V 3 bases and J 3 bases; bases outside gene matches: 4. The CDR3: CASSFQRGYYEQYF. In DNA form, the CDR3 reads TGTGCCAGCAGCTTCCAGCGGGGGTACTACGAGCAGTACTTC.

The J gene is TRBJ1-2, the V gene TRBV28, with no clear D. V was cut by 6 bases and J by 10 bases, with 12 bases left in between. The germline V gene has CDR1 MDHEN and CDR2 SYDVKM. This CDR3 is built from 11 residues. Written as DNA, the CDR3 is TGTGCCAGCAGCTTCGCGGGGAACTACACCTTC. Translating it yields CASSFAGNYTF.